The present T cell receptor beta chain was sequenced within a study of blood T cells in healthy people across ages. A second 7 to 11 cycle PCR used barcoded and J-beta primers. A single record per CDR3 protein comes from TCRdb applying MiXCR to the 5' RACE reads. The sample holds roughly 1,800,000 distinct CDR3 sequences, about 50% seen once. With 6 bases removed from V and 4 bases from J, the gap between germline ends came to 7 bases. Per the germline V gene, CDR1 is ENHRY and CDR2 is SYGVKD. This CDR3 is built from 13 residues. With regard to this clonotype: Its antigen is undetermined.

Study-level points and caveats: With age, beta diversity per million T cells declined roughly linearly, significantly by about 40. Estimated diversity that came from one million T cells was considered an underestimate.

The sequenced sample was blood. The origin of this receptor is a woman in her thirties or forties in good health. The chain couples TRBV10-3 to TRBJ1-6, with no clear D. CDR3 sequence reads: CAIRADYNSPLHF. CDR3 sequence (DNA): TGTGCCATCAGGGCGGATTATAATTCACCCCTCCACTTT.